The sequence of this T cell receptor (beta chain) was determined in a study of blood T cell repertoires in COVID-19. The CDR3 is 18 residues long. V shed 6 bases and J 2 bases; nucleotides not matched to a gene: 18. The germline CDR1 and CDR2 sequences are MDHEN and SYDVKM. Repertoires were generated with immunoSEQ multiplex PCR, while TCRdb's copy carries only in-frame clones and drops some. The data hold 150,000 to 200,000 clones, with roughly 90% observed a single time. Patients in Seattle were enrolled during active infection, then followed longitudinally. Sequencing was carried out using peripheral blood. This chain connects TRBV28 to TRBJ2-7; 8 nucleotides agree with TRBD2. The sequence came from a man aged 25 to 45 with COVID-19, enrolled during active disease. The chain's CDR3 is CASSSLLGLLAVTYEQYF. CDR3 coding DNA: TGTGCCAGCAGCAGTTTACTGGGCCTACTAGCGGTTACCTACGAGCAGTACTTC.